The clone carrying this T cell receptor beta chain was observed a few times. Some clones are missing from TCRdb's copy, which holds only in-frame ones; the method was immunoSEQ multiplex PCR. The table has roughly 50,000 clones, roughly nine tenths seen once. Per the germline V gene, CDR1 is MNHEY and CDR2 is SVGEGT. CDR3 size: 16 residues. The V end lost 5 bases, the J end lost 0 bases, and 14 bases lay between the germline ends. This specimen comes from a study of blood T cell repertoires in COVID-19. Across the study: Acute and convalescent COVID-19 specimens originated in the United States, Italy and Spain. Sample material is recorded as cDNA or gDNA derived from T cells, B-cell-depleted T cells, or PBMCs.

The TCR comes from a man in his sixties or seventies with acute or convalescent COVID-19. This rearrangement joins TRBV6-2 or TRBV6-3 to TRBJ1-5; D may be TRBD1 (6 bases). The sequencing input was peripheral blood. CDR3 bases: TGTGCCAGCAGTCCCCGTGGACAGATTAGCAATCAGCCCCAGCATTTT. It is translated as CASSPRGQISNQPQHF.